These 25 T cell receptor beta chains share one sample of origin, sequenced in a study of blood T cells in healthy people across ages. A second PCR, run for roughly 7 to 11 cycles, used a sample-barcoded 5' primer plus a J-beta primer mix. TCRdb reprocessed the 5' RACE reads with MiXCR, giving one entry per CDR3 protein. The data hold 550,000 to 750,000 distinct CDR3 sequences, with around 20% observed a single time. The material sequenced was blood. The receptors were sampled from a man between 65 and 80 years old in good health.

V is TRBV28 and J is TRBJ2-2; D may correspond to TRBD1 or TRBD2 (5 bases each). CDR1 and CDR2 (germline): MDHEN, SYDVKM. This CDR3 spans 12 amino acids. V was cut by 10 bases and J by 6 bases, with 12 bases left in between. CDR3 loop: CATALGAGELFF. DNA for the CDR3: TGTGCCACCGCCCTGGGGGCCGGGGAGCTGTTTTTT.

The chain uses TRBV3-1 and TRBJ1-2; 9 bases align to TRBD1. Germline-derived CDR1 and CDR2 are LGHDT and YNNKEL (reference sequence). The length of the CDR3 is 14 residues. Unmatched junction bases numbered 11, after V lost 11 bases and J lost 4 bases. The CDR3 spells CAASDRGGGYGYTF. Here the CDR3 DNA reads TGTGCCGCCTCGGACAGGGGCGGGGGCTATGGCTACACCTTC.

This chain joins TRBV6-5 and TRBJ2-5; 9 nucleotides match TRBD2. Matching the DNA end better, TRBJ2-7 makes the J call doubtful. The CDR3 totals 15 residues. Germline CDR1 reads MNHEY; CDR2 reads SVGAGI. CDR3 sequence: CASSYWLAGSYEQYF. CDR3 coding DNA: TGTGCCAGCAGTTACTGGCTAGCGGGGTCCTACGAGCAGTACTTC.

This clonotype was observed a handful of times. The CDR3 region has the DNA TGTGCCAGTAGTATAGAGGGCACCCTCACCGGGGAGCTGTTTTTT. It translates to CASSIEGTLTGELFF. The chain is built from TRBV19 and TRBJ2-2; D unclear. V was cut by 0 bases and J by 4 bases, with 9 bases left in between. Germline CDR1 reads LNHDA; CDR2 reads SQIVND (reference sequence). The CDR3 spans 15 residues.

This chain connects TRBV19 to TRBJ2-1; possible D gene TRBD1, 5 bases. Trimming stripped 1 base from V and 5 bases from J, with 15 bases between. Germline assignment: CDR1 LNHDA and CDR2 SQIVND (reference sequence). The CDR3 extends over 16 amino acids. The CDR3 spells CASSIVRLTDNNEQFF. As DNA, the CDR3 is TGTGCCAGTAGTATAGTTAGGCTAACGGACAACAATGAGCAGTTCTTC.

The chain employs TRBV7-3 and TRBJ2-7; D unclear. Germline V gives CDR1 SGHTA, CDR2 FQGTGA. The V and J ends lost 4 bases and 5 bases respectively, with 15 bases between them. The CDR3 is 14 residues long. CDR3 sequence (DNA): TGTGCCAGCAGCTCGACCGTGCAGGTCAACGAGCAGTACTTC. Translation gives CASSSTVQVNEQYF. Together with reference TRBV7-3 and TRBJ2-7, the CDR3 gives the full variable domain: GAGVSQTPSNKVTEKGKYVELRCDPISGHTALYWYRQSLGQGPEFLIYFQGTGAADDSGLPNDRFFAVRPEGSVSTLKIQRTERGDSAVYLCASSSTVQVNEQYFGPGTRLTVT.

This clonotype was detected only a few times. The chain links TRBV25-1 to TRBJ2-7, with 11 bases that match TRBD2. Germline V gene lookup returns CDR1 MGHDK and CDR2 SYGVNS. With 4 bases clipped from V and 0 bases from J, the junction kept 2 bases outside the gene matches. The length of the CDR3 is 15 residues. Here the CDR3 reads CASSALAGGSYEQYF. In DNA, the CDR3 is TGTGCCAGCAGTGCGCTAGCGGGAGGCTCCTACGAGCAGTACTTC.

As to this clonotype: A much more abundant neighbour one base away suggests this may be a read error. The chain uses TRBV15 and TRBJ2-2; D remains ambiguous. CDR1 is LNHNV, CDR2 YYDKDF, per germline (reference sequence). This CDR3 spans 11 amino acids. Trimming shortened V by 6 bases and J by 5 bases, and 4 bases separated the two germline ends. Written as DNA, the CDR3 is TGTGCCACCAGTTATACCGGGGAGCTGTTTTTT. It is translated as CATSYTGELFF.

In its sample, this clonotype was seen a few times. CDR3 in DNA: TGCAGTGCAGCTACAGGGAATGGCTACACCTTC. It yields the protein CSAATGNGYTF. J is TRBJ1-2 and V is TRBV20-1; D perhaps matches TRBD1 (6 bases). The germline gives CDR1 DFQATT, CDR2 SNEGSKA (reference sequence). CDR3 length: 11 residues. The V and J ends lost 6 bases and 6 bases respectively, with 11 bases between them.

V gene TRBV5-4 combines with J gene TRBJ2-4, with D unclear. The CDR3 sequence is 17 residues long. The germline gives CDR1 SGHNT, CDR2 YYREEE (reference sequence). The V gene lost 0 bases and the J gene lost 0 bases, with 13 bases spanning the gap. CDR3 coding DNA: TGTGCCAGCAGCTTGGCCCCAGGCGTAGGAGCCAAAAACATTCAGTACTTC. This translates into CASSLAPGVGAKNIQYF.

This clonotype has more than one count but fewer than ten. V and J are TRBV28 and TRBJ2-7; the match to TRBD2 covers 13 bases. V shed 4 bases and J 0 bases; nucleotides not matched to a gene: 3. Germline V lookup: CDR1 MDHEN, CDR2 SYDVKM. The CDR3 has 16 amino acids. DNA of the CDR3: TGTGCCAGCAGTTCAACTAGCGGGAGGGACTCCTACGAGCAGTACTTC. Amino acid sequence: CASSSTSGRDSYEQYF.

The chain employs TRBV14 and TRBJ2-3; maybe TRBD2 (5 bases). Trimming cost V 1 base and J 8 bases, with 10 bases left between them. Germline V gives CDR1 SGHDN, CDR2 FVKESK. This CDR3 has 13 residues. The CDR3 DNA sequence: TGTGCCAGCAGCCAAGGAACGCGGGCTACGCAGTATTTT. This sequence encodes CASSQGTRATQYF.

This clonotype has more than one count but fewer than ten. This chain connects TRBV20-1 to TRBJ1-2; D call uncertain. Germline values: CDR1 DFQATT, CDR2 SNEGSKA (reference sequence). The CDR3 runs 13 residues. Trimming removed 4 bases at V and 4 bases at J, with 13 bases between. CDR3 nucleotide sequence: TGCAGTGCTACCTTTTACACGACCTATGGCTACACCTTC. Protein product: CSATFYTTYGYTF.

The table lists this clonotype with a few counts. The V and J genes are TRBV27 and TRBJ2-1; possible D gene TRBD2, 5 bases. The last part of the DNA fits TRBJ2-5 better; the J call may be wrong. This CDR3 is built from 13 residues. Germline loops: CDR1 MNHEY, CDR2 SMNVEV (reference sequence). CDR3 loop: CASSQSGFQTQYF. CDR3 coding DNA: TGTGCCAGCAGTCAAAGCGGTTTCCAGACCCAGTACTTC.

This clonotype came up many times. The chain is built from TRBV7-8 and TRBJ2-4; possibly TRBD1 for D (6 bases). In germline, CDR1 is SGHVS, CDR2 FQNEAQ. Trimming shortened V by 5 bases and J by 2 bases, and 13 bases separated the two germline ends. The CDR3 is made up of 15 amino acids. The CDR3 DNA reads TGTGCCAGCAGCACTAACAGGGTCCCCAAAAACATTCAGTACTTC. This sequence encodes CASSTNRVPKNIQYF.

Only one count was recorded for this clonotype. DNA for the CDR3: TGTGCCAGCAGTGAATTGGGACTAGCGGGAGATACGCAGTATTTT. This gives the protein CASSELGLAGDTQYF. This chain links TRBV2 with TRBJ2-3, with 12 bases identical to TRBD2. The CDR3 is 15 residues long. With 2 bases clipped from V and 5 bases from J, the junction kept 2 bases outside the gene matches. Germline CDR1 reads SNHLY; CDR2 reads FYNNEI.

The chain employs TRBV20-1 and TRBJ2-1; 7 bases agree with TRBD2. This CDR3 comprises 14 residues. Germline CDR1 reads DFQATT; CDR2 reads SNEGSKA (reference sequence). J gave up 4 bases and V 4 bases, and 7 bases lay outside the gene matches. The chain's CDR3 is CSAKRDYPYNEQFF. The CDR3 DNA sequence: TGCAGTGCTAAGAGGGACTATCCGTACAATGAGCAGTTCTTC.

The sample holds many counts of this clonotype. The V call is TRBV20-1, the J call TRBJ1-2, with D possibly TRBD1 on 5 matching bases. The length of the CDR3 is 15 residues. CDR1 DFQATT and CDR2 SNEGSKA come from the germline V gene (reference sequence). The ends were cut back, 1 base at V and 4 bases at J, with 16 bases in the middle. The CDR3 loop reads CSARGPGGSSYGYTF. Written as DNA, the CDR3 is TGCAGTGCTAGAGGGCCCGGGGGTTCTTCCTATGGCTACACCTTC.

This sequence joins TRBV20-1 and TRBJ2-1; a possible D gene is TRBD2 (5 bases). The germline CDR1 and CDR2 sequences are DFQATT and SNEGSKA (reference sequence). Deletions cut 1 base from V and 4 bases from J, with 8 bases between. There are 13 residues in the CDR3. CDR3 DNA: TGCAGTGCTAGAGTGGACTTATACAATGAGCAGTTCTTC. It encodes CSARVDLYNEQFF.

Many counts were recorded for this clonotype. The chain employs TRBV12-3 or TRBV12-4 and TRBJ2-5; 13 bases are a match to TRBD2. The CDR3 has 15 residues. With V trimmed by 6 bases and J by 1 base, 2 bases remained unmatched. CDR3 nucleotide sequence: TGTGCCAGCAGCGGGACTAGCGGGACCCAAGAGACCCAGTACTTC. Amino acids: CASSGTSGTQETQYF.

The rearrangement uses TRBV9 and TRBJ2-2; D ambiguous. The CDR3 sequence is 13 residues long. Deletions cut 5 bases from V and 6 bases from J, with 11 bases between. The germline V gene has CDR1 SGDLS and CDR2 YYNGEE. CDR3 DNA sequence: TGTGCCAGCAGTTTTAGTGGTTCCGGGGAGCTGTTTTTT. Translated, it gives CASSFSGSGELFF.

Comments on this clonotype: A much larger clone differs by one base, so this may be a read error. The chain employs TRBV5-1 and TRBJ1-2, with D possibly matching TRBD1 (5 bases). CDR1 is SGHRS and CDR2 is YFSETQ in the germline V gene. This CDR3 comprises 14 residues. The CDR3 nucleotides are TGCACCAGCAGTATCACTGCAGGGAGCTATGGCTACACCTTC. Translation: CTSSITAGSYGYTF.

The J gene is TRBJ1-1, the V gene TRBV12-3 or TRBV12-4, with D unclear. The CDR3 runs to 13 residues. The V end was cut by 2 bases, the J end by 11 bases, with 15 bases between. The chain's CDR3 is CASSLSLTLAAFF. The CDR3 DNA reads TGTGCCAGCAGTTTATCCTTAACTCTCGCCGCTTTCTTT.

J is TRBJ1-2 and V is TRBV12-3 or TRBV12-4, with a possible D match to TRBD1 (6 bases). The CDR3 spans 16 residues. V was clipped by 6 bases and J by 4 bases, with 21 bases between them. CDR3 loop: CASSELGQRGAYGYTF. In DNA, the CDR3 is TGTGCCAGCAGCGAGCTCGGACAGAGGGGGGCCTATGGCTACACCTTC.

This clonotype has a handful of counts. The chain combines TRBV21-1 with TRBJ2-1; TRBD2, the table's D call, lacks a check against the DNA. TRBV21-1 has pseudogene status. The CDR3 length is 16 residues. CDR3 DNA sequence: TGTGCCAGCAGCCTTCTAGCGGGAGGTGGACACAATGAGCAGTTCTTC. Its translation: CASSLLAGGGHNEQFF.